This TCR beta chain originates from a study of CD8+CD57+ T cells in acquired aplastic anemia. Study-level information: As sequenced from healthy donors, CD4+ cells averaged approximately 11 million reads.

There are many counts of this clonotype. The antigen remains unidentified. CDR1 and CDR2 (germline): LNHDA, SQIVND (reference sequence). Trimming removed 4 bases at V and 3 bases at J, with 9 bases between. The CDR3 extends over 13 amino acids. Study conclusions and caveats: Found in both controls and patients were about 30 CD8+ CDR3 sequences.

Genomic DNA, the template, was used for profiling of the TCR beta VDJ and CDR3. TCRdb analysed the reads with MiXCR anew, one entry per CDR3 protein. Of about 220,000 distinct CDR3 sequences listed, around 32% are singletons. The sequence came from a human donor in good health, serving as a control. The sample was sorted CD4+, CD8+, or CD8+CD57+ T cells (not recorded which) from PBMCs. The rearrangement uses TRBV19 and TRBJ1-2; unclear D gene. For the CDR3, the DNA is TGTGCCAGTAGTACCCAGGCCTACTATGGCTACACCTTC. Protein: CASSTQAYYGYTF. The variable domain in full, completed from reference TRBV19 and TRBJ1-2, reads DGGITQSPKYLFRKEGQNVTLSCEQNLNHDAMYWYRQDPGQGLRLIYYSQIVNDFQKGDIAEGYSVSREKKESFPLTVTSAQKNPTAFYLCASSTQAYYGYTFGSGTRLTVV.